One sample yielded the 20 T cell receptor beta chains listed below, sequenced in a study of T cells expressing NK-cell markers. TCRdb reprocessed the 5' RACE reads and keeps a single row for each CDR3 protein, giving no DNA. The repertoire table contains some 410,000 distinct CDR3 sequences. Sequenced sample: blood T cells: a sorted CD56 or NKG2C T cell subset, CD4+ or CD8+ T cells, or bulk PBMC T cells (not recorded which). The receptor source for this set is a woman between 18 and 75 years old in good health.

The J gene is TRBJ2-3, the V gene TRBV7-6; TCRdb lists TRBD2, though no DNA is available to test this call. Germline CDR1 is SGHVS and CDR2 is FNYEAQ. The CDR3 spans 14 residues. The CDR3 region is CASSPPPGTDTQYF.

V usage is TRBV4-2 and J usage is TRBJ2-5; TCRdb selects TRBD2, and the lack of DNA leaves this call unchecked. The CDR3 spans 15 residues. Germline V lookup: CDR1 LGHNA, CDR2 YNFKEQ. The chain's CDR3 is CASSQASGGQETQYF.

The rearrangement uses TRBV29-1 and TRBJ2-1; TCRdb indicates TRBD2, and absent DNA this call remains unverified. This CDR3 contains 11 residues. Germline CDR1 reads SQVTM; CDR2 reads ANQGSEA. CDR3 amino acids: CSVEGLAVPFF.

The CDR3 is CDSSDSVAGGPDTQYF. This chain joins TRBV6-4 and TRBJ2-3; there is no DNA to check the TCRdb D call of TRBD2. In germline, CDR1 is MRHNA, CDR2 SNTAGT. The CDR3 loop spans 16 amino acids.

The chain links TRBV4-3 to TRBJ2-3; TCRdb names TRBD2, which stays unverified in the absence of DNA. Germline V lookup: CDR1 LGHNA, CDR2 YSLEER. The CDR3 covers 15 residues. The CDR3 sequence: CASSQDTGGAEAQYF.

The chain joins TRBV20-1 to TRBJ1-6. The CDR3 spans 17 residues. Germline lookup yields CDR1 DFQATT and CDR2 SNEGSKA (reference sequence). The CDR3 spells CSALQVAVPDSGSPLHF.

The chain uses TRBV6-5 and TRBJ1-1; TCRdb lists TRBD1, though no DNA is available to test this call. The CDR3 runs to 13 residues. The germline V gene encodes CDR1 MNHEY and CDR2 SVGAGI. CDR3 protein: CASSYYRDTEAFF.

The chain joins TRBV11-2 to TRBJ2-3; no DNA is available, so the TRBD2 call from TCRdb remains unchecked. The CDR3 length is 17 residues. Germline V gene sequence: CDR1 SGHAT, CDR2 FQNNGV. This chain's CDR3 is CASSLIPPGSRSHTQYF.

The chain is built from TRBV30 and TRBJ2-7; TCRdb reports TRBD1, a call that lacks DNA to check it against. CDR3 size: 14 residues. The germline gives CDR1 GTSNPN, CDR2 SVGIG (reference sequence). CDR3 sequence reads: CAWSGQGAVVAQYF. Based on the CDR3 plus reference TRBV30 and TRBJ2-7, the full variable domain is SQTIHQWPATLVQPVGSPLSLECTVEGTSNPNLYWYRQAAGRGLQLLFYSVGIGQISSEVPQNLSASRPQDRQFILSSKKLLLSDSGFYLCAWSGQGAVVAQYFGPGTRLTVT.

This sequence joins TRBV20-1 and TRBJ1-5; checking the TCRdb D call of TRBD1 is not possible without DNA. Germline loops: CDR1 DFQATT, CDR2 SNEGSKA (reference sequence). CDR3 size: 14 residues. The CDR3 spells CSARKGAPAQPQHF.

This sequence joins TRBV23-1 and TRBJ2-3; there is no DNA to check the TCRdb D call of TRBD2. TRBV23-1 is an ORF for which the function is uncertain. This CDR3 is built from 16 residues. This chain's CDR3 is CASSRPRCPSTDTQYF.

The chain employs TRBV30 and TRBJ2-1; lacking DNA, the TRBD2 call made by TCRdb goes unchecked. CDR3 length equals 15 residues. Germline V gene data show CDR1 as GTSNPN and CDR2 as SVGIG (reference sequence). This CDR3 is CAWSVQLAGVNEQFF.

The V gene is TRBV4-2, the J gene TRBJ2-1; TCRdb calls TRBD2, which cannot be checked without DNA. CDR3 length equals 14 residues. Germline CDR1 is LGHNA and CDR2 is YNFKEQ. CDR3 in amino acids: CASSQLVSYNEQFF.

The CDR3 spells CASSQDFGAYEQYF. The chain carries TRBV3-1 and TRBJ2-7. The CDR3 length is 14 residues. Germline V lookup: CDR1 LGHDT, CDR2 YNNKEL (reference sequence).

V gene TRBV2 combines with J gene TRBJ2-7; TCRdb names TRBD1, which stays unverified in the absence of DNA. This CDR3 spans 15 amino acids. Germline V gene sequence: CDR1 SNHLY, CDR2 FYNNEI. The chain's CDR3 is CASSSTGTHLYEQYF.

The chain uses TRBV2 and TRBJ2-3; TCRdb names TRBD1, which stays unverified in the absence of DNA. The germline V gene has CDR1 SNHLY and CDR2 FYNNEI. This CDR3 has 15 amino acids. This CDR3 reads CASIEQLGGTDTQYF.

CDR3 residues: CAIMGSGNTEAFF. The chain carries TRBV10-3 and TRBJ1-1. CDR1 is ENHRY and CDR2 is SYGVKD in the germline V gene. There are 13 residues in the CDR3.

The CDR3 sequence: CASSRQDRAEQYF. This chain connects TRBV5-4 to TRBJ2-7; TCRdb gives TRBD1 as the D gene, but with no DNA this cannot be confirmed. The CDR3 sequence is 13 residues long. Germline V gene data show CDR1 as SGHNT and CDR2 as YYREEE (reference sequence).

The chain employs TRBV3-1 and TRBJ2-5; TCRdb designates TRBD1, a call that cannot be tested without DNA. Per germline, CDR1 LGHDT and CDR2 YNNKEL (reference sequence). CDR3 size: 15 residues. CDR3 protein: CASSSGGGREETQYF.

The rearrangement joins TRBV12-3 or TRBV12-4 to TRBJ1-1. CDR3 length: 14 residues. The CDR3 loop reads CASSLGRYGTEAFF.